The clone carrying this T cell receptor beta chain appeared many times. No antigen is known for it. The data were obtained in a study of T cells after posttransplantation cyclophosphamide. On the day of bone marrow donation, the related graft donor provided peripheral blood. Germline V gene sequence: CDR1 KGHSH, CDR2 LQKENI. Trimming pared 2 bases from V and 4 bases from J, leaving 14 bases between. The CDR3 runs to 15 residues. Broader study findings: Donor-recipient repertoire similarity was low at 1-2 months, rising over year one. TRB clonality was highly associated with recipient CMV seropositivity and reactivation. TRB overlap between skin or GI tissue T cells and blood was limited.

Measured with immunoSEQ multiplex PCR; TCRdb has only the in-frame clones, and not every one. The data list under 50,000 clones, none observed once; 3.5% to 5.5% falls to the top ten. V is TRBV18 and J is TRBJ1-1; the D gene is possibly TRBD1 (6 bases). This receptor was obtained from a woman aged 45-60 years in good health and a related stem cell transplant donor. Sequences were obtained from PBMCs. The CDR3 sequence: CASSPGGGKITEAFF. In DNA form, the CDR3 reads TGTGCCAGCTCACCAGGGGGGGGCAAGATCACTGAAGCTTTCTTT.